A selection of T cell receptor beta chains follows, all from one sample in a study of radiotherapy plus CTLA-4 blockade in lung cancer. Some clones are missing from TCRdb's copy, which holds only in-frame ones; the method was immunoSEQ multiplex PCR. The top ten clones hold around 24% of a sample with about 26,000 clones, roughly 71% of them seen once. The sequencing here drew on peripheral blood, taken from a patient treated with radiotherapy plus ipilimumab. All receptors come from a human donor with non-small cell lung cancer that progressed on radiotherapy plus ipilimumab. The CDR3 runs from the conserved cysteine through the conserved F or W. The D gene is left open where the match is weak. Expanded clones get a size class; other rows say once, few or many, or leave the size out.

J gene: TRBJ1-4
V gene: TRBV5-1
D gene: -
clone size: -
CDR3 protein: CASSLAGQLSNEKLFF
CDR3 DNA: TGCGCCAGCAGCTTGGCCGGACAGCTTTCTAATGAAAAACTGTTTTTT

J gene: TRBJ2-1
V gene: TRBV28
D gene: TRBD2
clone size: -
CDR3 protein: CASRSPSSLAGGGNEQFF
CDR3 DNA: TGTGCCAGCCGCTCCCCGTCGAGCCTAGCGGGAGGGGGCAATGAGCAGTTCTTC

J gene: TRBJ2-5
V gene: TRBV6-5
D gene: TRBD2
clone size: -
CDR3 protein: CASGRAGVLGETQYF
CDR3 DNA: TGTGCCAGCGGACGAGCGGGAGTTCTCGGAGAGACCCAGTACTTC

J gene: TRBJ2-7
V gene: TRBV5-1
D gene: TRBD2
clone size: once
CDR3 protein: CASSPGLAGVSSYEQYF
CDR3 DNA: TGCGCCAGCAGCCCAGGACTAGCGGGGGTTAGCTCCTACGAGCAGTACTTC

J gene: TRBJ2-5
V gene: TRBV4-1
D gene: -
clone size: -
CDR3 protein: CASSQSGEETQYF
CDR3 DNA: TGCGCCAGCAGCCAATCGGGGGAAGAGACCCAGTACTTC

J gene: TRBJ2-5
V gene: TRBV28
D gene: -
clone size: -
CDR3 protein: CASREGAYRETQYF
CDR3 DNA: TGTGCCAGCAGAGAGGGCGCGTACCGAGAGACCCAGTACTTC

J gene: TRBJ1-2
V gene: TRBV2
D gene: TRBD1
clone size: -
CDR3 protein: CASSEEEQGADYGYTF
CDR3 DNA: TGTGCCAGCAGTGAGGAGGAACAGGGGGCAGACTATGGCTACACCTTC

J gene: TRBJ1-2
V gene: TRBV6-1
D gene: TRBD1
clone size: -
CDR3 protein: CASSETGGYGYTF
CDR3 DNA: TGTGCCAGCAGCGAGACAGGGGGCTATGGCTACACCTTC

J gene: TRBJ1-4
V gene: TRBV5-8
D gene: -
clone size: -
CDR3 protein: CASSLVGGNEKLFF
CDR3 DNA: TGTGCCAGCAGCTTAGTGGGAGGGAATGAAAAACTGTTTTTT

J gene: TRBJ2-1
V gene: TRBV28
D gene: -
clone size: -
CDR3 protein: CASRKYNEQFF
CDR3 DNA: TGTGCCAGCAGGAAGTACAATGAGCAGTTCTTC

J gene: TRBJ2-7
V gene: TRBV6-6
D gene: -
clone size: -
CDR3 protein: CASSYTAFGGFEQYF
CDR3 DNA: TGTGCCAGCAGTTACACGGCGTTTGGTGGGTTCGAGCAGTACTTC

J gene: TRBJ2-7
V gene: TRBV6-1
D gene: TRBD1
clone size: -
CDR3 protein: CASSLRDRNYEQYF
CDR3 DNA: TGTGCCAGCAGCCTCCGGGACAGAAACTACGAGCAGTACTTC

J gene: TRBJ2-7
V gene: TRBV11-2
D gene: -
clone size: -
CDR3 protein: CASSSEATYTYEQYF
CDR3 DNA: TGTGCCAGCAGCTCGGAAGCGACATATACCTACGAGCAGTACTTC

J gene: TRBJ2-2
V gene: TRBV7-3
D gene: -
clone size: -
CDR3 protein: CASTLLGGAAGELFF
CDR3 DNA: TGTGCCAGCACCCTGCTGGGGGGCGCAGCCGGGGAGCTGTTTTTT

J gene: TRBJ2-1
V gene: TRBV7-9
D gene: -
clone size: -
CDR3 protein: CASSSKGGSGAGRGNEQFF
CDR3 DNA: TGTGCCAGCAGTTCGAAGGGGGGATCGGGCGCAGGGAGGGGCAATGAGCAGTTCTTC

J gene: TRBJ1-2
V gene: TRBV14
D gene: TRBD1
clone size: -
CDR3 protein: CASSQDARGGYGYTF
CDR3 DNA: TGTGCCAGCAGCCAAGATGCCAGGGGGGGCTATGGCTACACCTTC

J gene: TRBJ1-1
V gene: TRBV10-2
D gene: -
clone size: -
CDR3 protein: CASSGGAGNTEAFF
CDR3 DNA: TGCGCCAGCAGCGGGGGCGCGGGGAACACTGAAGCTTTCTTT

J gene: TRBJ1-5
V gene: TRBV7-2
D gene: -
clone size: -
CDR3 protein: CASSVVLGQPQHF
CDR3 DNA: TGTGCCAGCAGCGTAGTCCTAGGGCAGCCCCAGCATTTT

J gene: TRBJ1-1
V gene: TRBV7-9
D gene: -
clone size: -
CDR3 protein: CASSLDSASTEAFF
CDR3 DNA: TGTGCCAGCAGCTTAGATTCCGCGTCCACTGAAGCTTTCTTT

J gene: TRBJ2-3
V gene: TRBV30
D gene: -
clone size: -
CDR3 protein: CAWSVLQASTDTQYF
CDR3 DNA: TGTGCCTGGAGTGTATTGCAGGCTAGCACAGATACGCAGTATTTT

J gene: TRBJ2-5
V gene: TRBV28
D gene: -
clone size: -
CDR3 protein: CASSLSGRGPAETQYF
CDR3 DNA: TGTGCCAGCAGTTTATCGGGCCGGGGGCCGGCGGAGACCCAGTACTTC

J gene: TRBJ1-5
V gene: TRBV28
D gene: -
clone size: once
CDR3 protein: CASSSAGLQEAWGNQPQHF
CDR3 DNA: TGTGCCAGCAGTTCCGCCGGGCTACAGGAGGCTTGGGGCAATCAGCCCCAGCATTTT

J gene: TRBJ1-1
V gene: TRBV6-5
D gene: -
clone size: -
CDR3 protein: CASTSITASTEAFF
CDR3 DNA: TGTGCCAGCACTTCGATTACTGCGAGCACTGAAGCTTTCTTT

J gene: TRBJ2-1
V gene: TRBV6-6
D gene: -
clone size: -
CDR3 protein: CASTRDSSSYNEQFF
CDR3 DNA: TGTGCCAGCACCCGGGACTCCAGCTCCTACAATGAGCAGTTCTTC

J gene: TRBJ2-1
V gene: TRBV4-1
D gene: TRBD2
clone size: few
CDR3 protein: CASSLQPGGPYNEQFF
CDR3 DNA: TGCGCCAGCAGCCTACAACCGGGGGGACCCTACAATGAGCAGTTCTTC

J gene: TRBJ2-7
V gene: TRBV4-2
D gene: -
clone size: once
CDR3 protein: CASSQWGTGLDRRYF
CDR3 DNA: TGTGCCAGCAGCCAATGGGGTACGGGACTGGACCGACGGTACTTC

J gene: TRBJ1-1
V gene: TRBV19
D gene: -
clone size: -
CDR3 protein: CASSIGGRTNTEAFF
CDR3 DNA: TGTGCCAGTAGTATCGGAGGACGGACGAACACTGAAGCTTTCTTT

J gene: TRBJ2-6
V gene: TRBV18
D gene: TRBD1
clone size: -
CDR3 protein: CASSWTGPEAGANVLTF
CDR3 DNA: TGTGCCAGCTCATGGACAGGACCAGAGGCTGGGGCCAACGTCCTGACTTTC

J gene: TRBJ1-4
V gene: TRBV29-1
D gene: TRBD1
clone size: -
CDR3 protein: CSVLQGAGEKLFF
CDR3 DNA: TGCAGCGTTTTACAGGGGGCGGGCGAAAAACTGTTTTTT

J gene: TRBJ1-2
V gene: TRBV19
D gene: -
clone size: -
CDR3 protein: CASSPPGESGYTF
CDR3 DNA: TGTGCCAGTAGCCCCCCCGGCGAGAGTGGCTACACCTTC

J gene: TRBJ2-7
V gene: TRBV11-2
D gene: TRBD1
clone size: -
CDR3 protein: CASSSNRTGGHEQYF
CDR3 DNA: TGTGCCAGCAGCTCAAATCGGACAGGGGGGCACGAGCAGTACTTC

J gene: TRBJ2-7
V gene: TRBV18
D gene: TRBD2
clone size: -
CDR3 protein: CASSPQREFEQYF
CDR3 DNA: TGTGCCAGCTCACCACAGCGGGAATTCGAGCAGTACTTC

J gene: TRBJ1-1
V gene: TRBV5-1
D gene: -
clone size: -
CDR3 protein: CASQTGGTNTEAFF
CDR3 DNA: TGCGCCAGCCAAACTGGGGGGACAAACACTGAAGCTTTCTTT

J gene: TRBJ1-1
V gene: TRBV19
D gene: TRBD1
clone size: -
CDR3 protein: CASLQGARGTEAFF
CDR3 DNA: TGTGCCAGCCTCCAGGGGGCGCGCGGCACTGAAGCTTTCTTT

J gene: TRBJ1-1
V gene: TRBV7-9
D gene: -
clone size: once
CDR3 protein: CASSTRLSTEAFF
CDR3 DNA: TGTGCCAGCAGCACCCGACTCTCCACTGAAGCTTTCTTT

J gene: TRBJ2-3
V gene: TRBV7-8
D gene: -
clone size: -
CDR3 protein: CASSLRDWGTDTQYF
CDR3 DNA: TGTGCCAGCAGCCTCCGGGACTGGGGCACAGATACGCAGTATTTT

J gene: TRBJ1-5
V gene: TRBV18
D gene: -
clone size: -
CDR3 protein: CASSPNGRNQPQHF
CDR3 DNA: TGTGCCAGCTCACCTAACGGACGCAATCAGCCCCAGCATTTT

J gene: TRBJ2-2
V gene: TRBV28
D gene: TRBD2
clone size: -
CDR3 protein: CASSLTSGRRTGELFF
CDR3 DNA: TGTGCCAGCAGTTTAACTAGCGGGAGACGAACCGGGGAGCTGTTTTTT

J gene: TRBJ2-3
V gene: TRBV11-2
D gene: -
clone size: -
CDR3 protein: CASSFEGADTDTQYF
CDR3 DNA: TGTGCCAGCAGCTTCGAGGGAGCTGACACAGATACGCAGTATTTT

J gene: TRBJ2-6
V gene: TRBV15
D gene: -
clone size: -
CDR3 protein: CATSSPPAGLSLEANVLTF
CDR3 DNA: TGTGCCACCAGCTCCCCCCCCGCCGGTTTGTCTCTTGAGGCCAACGTCCTGACTTTC

J gene: TRBJ1-4
V gene: TRBV28
D gene: -
clone size: once
CDR3 protein: CASSLGGEGEKLFF
CDR3 DNA: TGTGCCAGCAGTTTAGGAGGGGAAGGTGAAAAACTGTTTTTT

J gene: TRBJ1-5
V gene: TRBV2
D gene: -
clone size: -
CDR3 protein: CASSEVGTNQPQHF
CDR3 DNA: TGTGCCAGCAGTGAAGTGGGCACTAATCAGCCCCAGCATTTT

J gene: TRBJ2-7
V gene: TRBV2
D gene: -
clone size: -
CDR3 protein: CASSDGSLSSYEQYF
CDR3 DNA: TGTGCCAGCAGTGACGGCAGTTTATCCTCCTACGAGCAGTACTTC

J gene: TRBJ2-3
V gene: TRBV11-3
D gene: -
clone size: -
CDR3 protein: CASSLGGISTDTQYF
CDR3 DNA: TGTGCCAGCAGCCTTGGGGGCATTTCCACAGATACGCAGTATTTT

J gene: TRBJ1-1
V gene: TRBV27
D gene: -
clone size: -
CDR3 protein: CASSPPGLRNTEAFF
CDR3 DNA: TGTGCCAGCAGTCCCCCGGGACTTAGGAACACTGAAGCTTTCTTT

J gene: TRBJ2-7
V gene: TRBV27
D gene: -
clone size: -
CDR3 protein: CASSFTGGYEQYF
CDR3 DNA: TGTGCCAGCAGTTTTACCGGGGGCTACGAGCAGTACTTC

J gene: TRBJ2-2
V gene: TRBV11-3
D gene: -
clone size: -
CDR3 protein: CASSDSLLNTGELFF
CDR3 DNA: TGTGCCAGCAGCGACAGTCTATTAAACACCGGGGAGCTGTTTTTT

J gene: TRBJ2-2
V gene: TRBV11-2
D gene: -
clone size: -
CDR3 protein: CASSFRGGDTGELFF
CDR3 DNA: TGTGCCAGCAGCTTTCGGGGCGGAGACACCGGGGAGCTGTTTTTT

J gene: TRBJ2-1
V gene: TRBV28
D gene: TRBD2
clone size: once
CDR3 protein: CASSLLGTSGMNEQFF
CDR3 DNA: TGTGCCAGCAGTTTACTTGGGACTAGCGGGATGAATGAGCAGTTCTTC

J gene: TRBJ2-2
V gene: TRBV4-1
D gene: TRBD2
clone size: -
CDR3 protein: CASSQVPTGRGLGTGELFF
CDR3 DNA: TGCGCCAGCAGCCAAGTTCCAACCGGGAGGGGTCTGGGTACCGGGGAGCTGTTTTTT

J gene: TRBJ2-2
V gene: TRBV9
D gene: -
clone size: -
CDR3 protein: CASSEEGLAGELFF
CDR3 DNA: TGTGCCAGCAGTGAGGAAGGGTTGGCCGGGGAGCTGTTTTTT

J gene: TRBJ2-1
V gene: TRBV7-7
D gene: -
clone size: once
CDR3 protein: CASSPTNSPNEQFF
CDR3 DNA: TGTGCTAGCAGCCCGACGAACTCACCGAATGAGCAGTTCTTC

J gene: TRBJ1-2
V gene: TRBV4-3
D gene: TRBD1
clone size: few
CDR3 protein: CASSHYDRVDGYTF
CDR3 DNA: TGCGCCAGCAGCCATTACGACAGGGTTGATGGCTACACCTTC

J gene: TRBJ1-5
V gene: TRBV7-9
D gene: -
clone size: -
CDR3 protein: CASSSGSNQPQHF
CDR3 DNA: TGTGCCAGCAGCTCAGGGTCTAATCAGCCCCAGCATTTT

J gene: TRBJ2-7
V gene: TRBV5-5
D gene: -
clone size: -
CDR3 protein: CASSLEQGGYEQYF
CDR3 DNA: TGTGCCAGCAGCTTGGAGCAGGGCGGCTACGAGCAGTACTTC